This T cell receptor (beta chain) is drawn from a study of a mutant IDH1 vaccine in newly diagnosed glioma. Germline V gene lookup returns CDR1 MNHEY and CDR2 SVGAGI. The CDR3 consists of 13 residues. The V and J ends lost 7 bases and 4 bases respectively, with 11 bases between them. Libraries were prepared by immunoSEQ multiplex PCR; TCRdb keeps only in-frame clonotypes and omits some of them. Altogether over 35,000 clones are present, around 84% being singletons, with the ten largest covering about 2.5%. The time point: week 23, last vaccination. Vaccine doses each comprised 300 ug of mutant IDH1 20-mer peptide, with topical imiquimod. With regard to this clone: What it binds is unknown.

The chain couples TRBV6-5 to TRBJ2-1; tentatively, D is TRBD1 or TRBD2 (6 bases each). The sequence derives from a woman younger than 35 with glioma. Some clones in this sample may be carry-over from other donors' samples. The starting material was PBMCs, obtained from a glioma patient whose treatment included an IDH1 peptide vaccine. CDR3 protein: CASTRGTYNEQFF. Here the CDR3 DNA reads TGTGCCAGCACCCGCGGGACATACAATGAGCAGTTCTTC.